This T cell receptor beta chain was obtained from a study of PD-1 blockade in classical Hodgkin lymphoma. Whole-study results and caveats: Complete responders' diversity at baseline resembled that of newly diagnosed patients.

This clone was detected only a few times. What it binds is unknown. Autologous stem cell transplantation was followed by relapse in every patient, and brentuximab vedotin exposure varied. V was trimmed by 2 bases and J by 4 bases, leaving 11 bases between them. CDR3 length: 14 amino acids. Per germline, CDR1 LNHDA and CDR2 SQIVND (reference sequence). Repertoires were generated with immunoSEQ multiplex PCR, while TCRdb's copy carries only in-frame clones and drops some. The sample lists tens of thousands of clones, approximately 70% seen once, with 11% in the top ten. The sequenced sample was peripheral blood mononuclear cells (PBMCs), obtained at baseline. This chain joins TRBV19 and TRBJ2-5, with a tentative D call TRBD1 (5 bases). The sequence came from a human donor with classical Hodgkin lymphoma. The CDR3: CASSILPRGETQYF. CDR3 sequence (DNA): TGTGCCAGTAGTATATTGCCTAGGGGAGAGACCCAGTACTTC.